This T cell receptor beta chain appears in the sequencing data of a study of T cells after yellow fever vaccination. Study-level background: SMART-Seq v4 Ultra Low Input handled preparation of low-cell-number fractions.

Study-wide findings and caveats: Reappearance after the booster was seen for most primary-vaccination clones, at 96% CD4 and 70% to 90% CD8. The secondary response was weaker but peaked faster, day 5 versus 15.

The 5'RACE template-switching step produced TCR cDNA and added a universal primer site and UMIs. A single record per CDR3 protein comes from TCRdb applying MiXCR to the 5' RACE reads. In the table there are 400,000 or so distinct CDR3 sequences, approximately 10% of which are singletons. There are a few counts of this clonotype. Its antigen is unknown. The germline gives CDR1 LGHDT, CDR2 YNNKEL (reference sequence). The junction had 10 bases not matched to a gene; V was cut back by 3 bases and J by 9 bases. CDR3 size: 15 residues. The sample in question was PBMCs, obtained on the day of the first yellow fever vaccination. The chain recombines TRBV3-1 with TRBJ2-1; 8 bases agree with TRBD2. The origin of this receptor is a man aged 18 to 30 who received the YFV17D yellow fever vaccine. The CDR3 nucleotides are TGTGCCAGCAGCCATCCCGGGGGGGGAGCGCTTGAGCAGTTCTTC. This gives the protein CASSHPGGGALEQFF.